A selection of T cell receptor beta chains follows, all from one sample in a study of tumor-infiltrating lymphocytes in glioblastoma multiforme. TCRdb reprocessed the multiplex PCR reads via MiXCR and lists one record per CDR3 protein. The table lists more than 13,000 distinct CDR3 sequences, approximately 71% of them singletons, with about 49% in the top ten. Material: brain tumor tissue. The origin of the receptors is a male donor with glioblastoma. Both conserved end residues are part of each CDR3. D genes are given only for firm matches. Expanded clones get a size class; other rows say once, few or many, or leave the size out.

CDR3 protein	CDR3 DNA	clone size	V gene	J gene	D gene
CASSLGSSVYEQYF	TGTGCCAGCAGCTTAGGCTCTAGCGTCTACGAGCAGTACTTC	many	TRBV11-2	TRBJ2-7	-
CASSLGLAGSIDTRYF	TGTGCCAGCAGCTTAGGGCTAGCGGGGAGCATAGATACGCGGTATTTT	once	TRBV11-1	TRBJ2-3	TRBD2
CSARDWTGGETGELFF	TGCAGTGCTAGGGACTGGACAGGGGGCGAAACCGGGGAGCTGTTTTTT	-	TRBV20-1	TRBJ2-2	TRBD1
CVSSVRTGYTGELLF	TGTGTCAGCAGTGTTAGGACAGGATACACCGGGGAGCTGCTTTTT	many	TRBV2	TRBJ2-2	TRBD1
CAISASALTGELSF	TGTGCCATCAGTGCCAGTGCCCTCACCGGGGAGCTGTCTTTT	-	TRBV10-3	TRBJ2-2	-
CASGLTVTSGRHEQFF	TGTGCCAGCGGCCTTACGGTCACTAGCGGGAGGCATGAGCAGTTCTTC	-	TRBV7-9	TRBJ2-1	TRBD2
CASTSRDRGLREQYF	TGTGCCAGCACCTCCCGGGACAGGGGCTTACGCGAGCAGTACTTC	-	TRBV12-3/TRBV12-4	TRBJ2-7	TRBD1
CASSGRGRTVEETRYF	TGTGCCAGCAGCGGGCGGGGCAGGACGGTGGAAGAGACCCGGTACTTC	-	TRBV5-6	TRBJ2-5	-
CSAQGPANTEAFF	TGCAGTGCCCAGGGACCCGCGAACACTGAAGCTTTCTTT	-	TRBV20-1	TRBJ1-1	-
CSATRQGTSYEQYF	TGCAGTGCCACTCGACAGGGGACCTCCTACGAGCAGTACTTC	-	TRBV20-1	TRBJ2-7	TRBD1
CSVGDGVSEQYF	TGCAGCGTTGGAGACGGAGTGTCCGAGCAGTACTTC	-	TRBV29-1	TRBJ2-7	-
CASSSGAGDTGELFF	TGTGCCAGCAGCTCCGGAGCAGGGGACACCGGGGAACTGTTTTTT	-	TRBV11-3	TRBJ2-2	-
CASSQEEKPLNKQFF	TGCGCCAGCAGCCAAGAAGAGAAGCCCCTTAATAAGCAGTTCTTC	-	TRBV4-1	TRBJ2-1	-
CASSTHLSSGANVLTF	TGTGCCAGCAGCACCCATTTGAGCTCTGGGGCCAACGTCCTGACCTTC	-	TRBV11-2	TRBJ2-6	-
CASSLGAGSGRNAEQFF	TGTGCCAGCAGCTTAGGGGCAGGTAGCGGGAGGAATGCTGAGCAGTTCTTC	-	TRBV11-1	TRBJ2-1	TRBD2
CSVDGGDGTQYF	TGCAGCGTTGATGGCGGAGACGGGACCCAGTACTTC	-	TRBV29-1	TRBJ2-5	-